The 23 T cell receptor beta chains below all came from one sample that was sequenced in a study of blood T cell repertoires in COVID-19. Profiling relied on immunoSEQ multiplex PCR, and the TCRdb table lists in-frame clones only, not all of them. The sample contains about 190,000 clones, 65% to 85% of which appear only once. What was sequenced was PBMCs or T cells enriched from blood (not recorded which). The receptors shown here come from a woman between 25 and 40 years old who had recovered from COVID-19.

This clone was observed a few times. This chain connects TRBV6-5 to TRBJ1-4; D ambiguous. V lost 0 bases, J lost 7 bases, and 9 bases lay in between. Germline assignment: CDR1 MNHEY and CDR2 SVGAGI. CDR3 length: 14 residues. The CDR3 DNA reads TGTGCCAGCAGTTACTCGTACCGGGGTGAAAAACTGTTTTTT. This encodes CASSYSYRGEKLFF.

The CDR3 nucleotides are TGCGCCAGCAGCTTGACTCACAGGGCTGGAAACACCATATATTTT. This gives the protein CASSLTHRAGNTIYF. This chain connects TRBV5-1 to TRBJ1-3, with a possible D match to TRBD1 (6 bases). The CDR3 loop spans 15 amino acids. Trimming stripped 1 base from V and 2 bases from J, with 10 bases between. Germline V gene data show CDR1 as SGHRS and CDR2 as YFSETQ.

V is TRBV6-6 and J is TRBJ2-6, with 7 bases fitting TRBD2. There are 18 residues in the CDR3. Trimming removed 5 bases from V and 1 base from J; junction bases left unmatched: 11. CDR1 is MNHNY and CDR2 is SVGAGI in the germline V gene (reference sequence). CDR3 region: CASSPGWGDYSGANVLTF. CDR3 DNA sequence: TGTGCCAGCAGTCCCGGGTGGGGGGACTATTCTGGGGCCAACGTCCTGACTTTC.

J is TRBJ1-3 and V is TRBV7-6; D is undetermined. Trimming shortened V by 6 bases and J by 0 bases, and 12 bases separated the two germline ends. Per the germline V gene, CDR1 is SGHVS and CDR2 is FNYEAQ. The CDR3 consists of 15 residues. In nucleotides, the CDR3 is TGTGCCAGCAGTCCAGACTGGCGCTCTGGAAACACCATATATTTT. Its protein product is CASSPDWRSGNTIYF.

This clone was counted a few times. This sequence joins TRBV6-9 and TRBJ1-6, with a tentative D call TRBD1 (5 bases). The CDR3 is 17 residues long. V lost 1 base, J lost 5 bases, and 15 bases lay in between. Germline CDR1 and CDR2: MNHGY and SVAAGI. CDR3 bases: TGTGCCAGCAGTTATTGGACACATAGGGCCAATAATTCACCCCTCCACTTT. Its protein is CASSYWTHRANNSPLHF.

The chain carries TRBV30 and TRBJ2-5, with 11 nucleotides matching TRBD1. Germline V CDR1 and CDR2: GTSNPN, SVGIG (reference sequence). V shed 8 bases and J 2 bases; nucleotides not matched to a gene: 7. The CDR3 runs 14 residues. The CDR3 sequence: CAPVRDRGQETQYF. The DNA for the CDR3 is TGTGCCCCAGTCCGGGACAGGGGGCAAGAGACCCAGTACTTC.

This sequence joins TRBV4-1 and TRBJ2-3; D is ambiguous. V was clipped by 0 bases and J by 6 bases, with 13 bases between them. CDR3 length: 15 residues. Looked up from germline, CDR1 is MGHRA and CDR2 is YSYEKL. CDR3 protein: CASSQDGPGPDTQYF. The CDR3 DNA is TGCGCCAGCAGCCAAGATGGTCCGGGTCCGGATACGCAGTATTTT.

The chain combines TRBV5-1 with TRBJ2-7; 11 nucleotides agree with TRBD2. V trimming: 4 bases; J trimming: 5 bases; junction bases outside the gene matches: 5. The length of the CDR3 is 14 residues. Germline V gene sequence: CDR1 SGHRS, CDR2 YFSETQ. The CDR3 loop is CASSPALAGDEQYF. The CDR3 DNA reads as TGCGCCAGCAGCCCGGCACTAGCGGGGGACGAGCAGTACTTC.

The rearrangement joins TRBV9 to TRBJ2-2; 9 bases agree with TRBD2. Looked up from germline, CDR1 is SGDLS and CDR2 is YYNGEE. V was pared by 0 bases and J by 5 bases, with 8 bases of the junction left unmatched. This CDR3 contains 17 residues. CDR3 residues: CASSVGASGAGTGELFF. CDR3 DNA: TGTGCCAGCAGCGTAGGGGCTAGCGGGGCCGGGACCGGGGAGCTGTTTTTT.

This clone was recorded only once. The chain uses TRBV6-5 and TRBJ2-5, with 8 positions matching TRBD1. The CDR3 runs 15 residues. V was pared by 0 bases and J by 5 bases, with 5 bases of the junction left unmatched. In germline, CDR1 is MNHEY, CDR2 SVGAGI. CDR3 amino acids: CASSYSNQGAETQYF. The CDR3 DNA reads as TGTGCCAGCAGTTACTCAAATCAGGGGGCCGAGACCCAGTACTTC.

The rearrangement links TRBV6-4 to TRBJ2-1; 13 bases line up with TRBD2. This CDR3 spans 16 amino acids. The germline gives CDR1 MRHNA, CDR2 SNTAGT. V shed 3 bases, J shed 7 bases, and the junction held 6 bases outside the gene matches. The CDR3 spells CASSEGLAGVNNEQFF. In DNA form, the CDR3 reads TGTGCCAGCAGTGAAGGACTAGCGGGAGTGAATAATGAGCAGTTCTTC.

This clone was found once. The rearrangement links TRBV5-4 to TRBJ1-1; D not certain. V was shortened by 6 bases and J by 4 bases, with 16 bases between the two germline ends. The CDR3 has 14 amino acids. Germline V gene sequence: CDR1 SGHNT, CDR2 YYREEE (reference sequence). The CDR3 DNA follows: TGTGCCAGCACCCTCCCCGGTCCGAGCACTGAAGCTTTCTTT. It is translated as CASTLPGPSTEAFF.

This chain joins TRBV5-1 and TRBJ2-3; 10 bases fit TRBD2. Germline V gene data show CDR1 as SGHRS and CDR2 as YFSETQ. Unmatched junction bases numbered 6, after V lost 2 bases and J lost 3 bases. CDR3 length equals 16 residues. CDR3 region: CASSFIPSGSTDTQYF. The DNA of the CDR3 is TGCGCCAGCAGCTTTATCCCTAGCGGGAGTACAGATACGCAGTATTTT.

This chain uses TRBV4-2 with TRBJ1-6, with 10 bases that match TRBD1. The CDR3 covers 19 residues. Unmatched junction bases numbered 6, after V lost 0 bases and J lost 1 base. CDR1 is LGHNA, CDR2 YNFKEQ, per germline. DNA for the CDR3: TGTGCCAGCAGCCAAGACGGGGGACAGGGGATATCCTATAATTCACCCCTCCACTTT. Its translation is CASSQDGGQGISYNSPLHF.

The V gene is TRBV5-1, the J gene TRBJ2-2, with D perhaps TRBD1 (6 bases). This CDR3 has 16 residues. Germline values: CDR1 SGHRS, CDR2 YFSETQ. The V end lost 0 bases, the J end lost 1 base, and 10 bases lay between the germline ends. The CDR3 region is CASSLAPRGNTGELFF. DNA of the CDR3: TGCGCCAGCAGCTTGGCCCCCAGGGGGAACACCGGGGAGCTGTTTTTT. Looking up the rest from reference TRBV5-1 and TRBJ2-2 gives the full variable domain: KAGVTQTPRYLIKTRGQQVTLSCSPISGHRSVSWYQQTPGQGLQFLFEYFSETQRNKGNFPGRFSGRQFSNSRSEMNVSTLELGDSALYLCASSLAPRGNTGELFFGEGSRLTVL.

The CDR3: CASSPGLAGTSYNEQFF. In DNA, the CDR3 is TGTGCCAGCTCACCGGGACTAGCGGGGACCTCCTACAATGAGCAGTTCTTC. The rearrangement joins TRBV18 to TRBJ2-1, with 13 bases matching TRBD2. This CDR3 region has 17 residues. The V segment lost 3 bases and the J segment 0 bases; nucleotides outside the gene matches: 2. Germline values: CDR1 KGHSH, CDR2 LQKENI. Filled out from reference TRBV18 and TRBJ2-1, the complete variable domain reads NAGVMQNPRHLVRRRGQEARLRCSPMKGHSHVYWYRQLPEEGLKFMVYLQKENIIDESGMPKERFSAEFPKEGPSILRIQQVVRGDSAAYFCASSPGLAGTSYNEQFFGPGTRLTVL.

This clone has only one observation. This rearrangement joins TRBV28 to TRBJ2-3; TRBD2 matches at 10 bases. Germline loops: CDR1 MDHEN, CDR2 SYDVKM. V lost 4 bases to trimming and J lost 1 base; unmatched junction nucleotides: 11. The CDR3 contains 18 residues. This CDR3 reads CASSSPGLALLGTDTQYF. CDR3 DNA sequence: TGTGCCAGCAGTTCACCGGGACTAGCGCTCCTTGGCACAGATACGCAGTATTTT.

The chain combines TRBV29-1 with TRBJ2-1; tentative D call: TRBD1 (5 bases). Germline loops: CDR1 SQVTM, CDR2 ANQGSEA. This CDR3 region has 11 residues. Trimming took 2 bases from V and 16 from J, leaving 15 bases between them. The CDR3 spells CSVELPGWVFF. In nucleotides, the CDR3 is TGCAGCGTTGAATTGCCAGGGTGGGTATTCTTC.

The V and J genes are TRBV6-5 and TRBJ1-2; the D gene is possibly TRBD1 (5 bases). Between the trimmed V and J ends, which lost 0 bases and 0 bases, there was a span of 11 bases. The CDR3 covers 16 residues. Germline CDR1 MNHEY, CDR2 SVGAGI. CDR3 protein: CASSYSRGLANYGYTF. In DNA form, the CDR3 reads TGTGCCAGCAGTTACTCCCGGGGGTTAGCTAACTATGGCTACACCTTC.

Turning to this clone: The sample has other DNA sequences that encode this CDR3 too. This chain links TRBV3-1 (or the pseudogene TRBV3-2) with TRBJ2-3, with 9 bases identical to TRBD2. The junction had 4 bases not matched to a gene; V was cut back by 3 bases and J by 3 bases. Germline-derived CDR1 and CDR2 are LGHDT and YNNKEL (reference sequence). The CDR3 extends over 15 amino acids. The CDR3 loop is CASSQGGRGTDTQYF. Written as DNA, the CDR3 is TGTGCCAGCAGCCAGGGCGGGAGGGGTACAGATACGCAGTATTTT.

This chain links TRBV2 with TRBJ2-1; D gene uncertain. Trimming removed 6 bases at V and 4 bases at J, with 13 bases between. Germline-derived CDR1 and CDR2 are SNHLY and FYNNEI. The CDR3 has 14 residues. CDR3 in DNA: TGTGCCAGCAGGACTCCCGGTCCTTACAATGAGCAGTTCTTC. This sequence encodes CASRTPGPYNEQFF.

V is TRBV3-1 (or the pseudogene TRBV3-2) and J is TRBJ2-1, with 7 bases identical to TRBD2. Germline CDR1 reads LGHDT; CDR2 reads YNNKEL (reference sequence). The V and J ends lost 4 bases and 5 bases, in that order; junction bases with no gene match: 14. This CDR3 spans 17 amino acids. The CDR3 DNA sequence: TGTGCCAGCAGCCGCCTGGGTTCGGGACTAAACCACAATGAGCAGTTCTTC. This translates into CASSRLGSGLNHNEQFF.

V and J are TRBV5-6 and TRBJ1-6; 7 bases agree with TRBD1. The CDR3 loop spans 18 amino acids. V was pared by 4 bases and J by 10 bases, with 20 bases of the junction left unmatched. Germline V gene data show CDR1 as SGHDT and CDR2 as YYEEEE. In DNA, the CDR3 is TGTGCCAGCAGCCCCCGTGTCGCGATGACAGGGAGTAGGTCACCCCTCCACTTT. Translated: CASSPRVAMTGSRSPLHF.